The sample holds a few counts of the clone carrying this T cell receptor (beta chain). The target antigen is unknown. This entry is derived from a study of beta chain features in type 1 diabetes. Every donor provided one heparinised blood draw, which averaged around 120 mL. cDNA synthesis used the whole RNA isolate, giving expressed TCRB sequences. TCRdb's copy holds only in-frame clones and misses some; the assay was immunoSEQ multiplex PCR. The table lists 250,000 to 350,000 clones, 14% to 15% of them singletons. Study results and caveats: Still unanswered here is whether HLA type influences TCRB rearrangement. Among all four CD4+ subsets, Type 1 diabetes patients had TCRB CDR3s that were moderately but significantly shorter. Across patients, naive, central memory and Treg TCRB repertoires exhibited apparently greater similarity than was observed across healthy donors.

Germline CDR1 reads MNHEY; CDR2 reads SVGAGI. The CDR3 has 15 residues. The trim removed 0 bases at V and 5 bases at J, leaving 6 bases unmatched. The chain links TRBV6-5 to TRBJ2-5; 7 bases line up with TRBD1. The sample consisted of naive CD4+ T cells from blood. The receptor was isolated from a man aged 18 to 30 with type 1 diabetes. The CDR3 sequence: CASSYSWTGEETQYF. In nucleotides, the CDR3 is TGTGCCAGCAGTTACTCGTGGACAGGCGAGGAGACCCAGTACTTC.